The following is a T cell receptor (beta chain) sequence with its context. Its specificity is not known. Assay: immunoSEQ multiplex PCR; the TCRdb copy retains only in-frame clones and omits some. The sample contains approximately 200,000 clones, around 88% of which appear only once. The CDR3 is 14 amino acids. Germline V lookup: CDR1 SGHVS, CDR2 FNYEAQ. The V gene lost 1 base and the J gene lost 8 bases, with 14 bases spanning the gap. This specimen comes from a study of cytomegalovirus exposure and HLA in healthy donors. Whole-study results and caveats: The study put 150 to 200 TCR beta chains on its list as cytomegalovirus-associated.

The sample taken for sequencing was PBMCs. This chain links TRBV7-6 with TRBJ1-2; D remains ambiguous. The origin of this receptor is a woman aged 18-30 years in good health and CMV-seronegative. The CDR3 sequence is CASSLEVSGNGYTF. In DNA form, the CDR3 reads TGTGCCAGCAGCTTAGAGGTTTCGGGGAACGGCTACACCTTC.